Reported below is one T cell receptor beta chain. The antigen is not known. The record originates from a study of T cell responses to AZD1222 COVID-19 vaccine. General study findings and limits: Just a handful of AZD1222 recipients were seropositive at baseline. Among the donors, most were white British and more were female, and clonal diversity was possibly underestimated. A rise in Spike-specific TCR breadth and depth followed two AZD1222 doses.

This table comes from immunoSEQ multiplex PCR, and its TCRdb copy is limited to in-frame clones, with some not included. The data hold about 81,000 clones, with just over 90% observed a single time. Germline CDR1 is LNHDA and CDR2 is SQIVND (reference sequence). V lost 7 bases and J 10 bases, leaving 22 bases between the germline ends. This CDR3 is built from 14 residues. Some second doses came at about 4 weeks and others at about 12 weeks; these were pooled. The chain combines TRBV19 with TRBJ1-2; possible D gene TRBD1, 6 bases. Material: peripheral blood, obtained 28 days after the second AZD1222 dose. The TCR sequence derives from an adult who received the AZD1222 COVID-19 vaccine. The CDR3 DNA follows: TGTGCCAGTAATGACCCCCCGGGACATGGTATCTACACCTTC. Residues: CASNDPPGHGIYTF. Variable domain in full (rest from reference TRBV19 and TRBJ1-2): DGGITQSPKYLFRKEGQNVTLSCEQNLNHDAMYWYRQDPGQGLRLIYYSQIVNDFQKGDIAEGYSVSREKKESFPLTVTSAQKNPTAFYLCASNDPPGHGIYTFGSGTRLTVV.